These 32 T cell receptor beta chains were all obtained from the same sample, sequenced in a study of chemoradiotherapy in HPV16-positive cancers. Generated by immunoSEQ multiplex PCR, the TCRdb table keeps only in-frame clones and is missing some. The table lists approximately 3,100 clones, roughly 85% of them singletons. Material: tumor tissue, obtained from a patient who underwent chemoradiotherapy. The receptors were sampled from a human donor with HPV-associated anogenital cancer.

The gene calls are TRBV14 and TRBJ1-1; D is unclear. Germline assignment: CDR1 SGHDN and CDR2 FVKESK. The V end lost 0 bases, the J end lost 4 bases, and 9 bases lay between the germline ends. This CDR3 region has 14 residues. The chain's CDR3 is CASSQDRRITEAFF. CDR3 nucleotide sequence: TGTGCCAGCAGCCAAGATCGGAGGATCACTGAAGCTTTCTTT.

V usage is TRBV6-1 and J usage is TRBJ2-2; 7 bases fit TRBD1. This CDR3 has 15 amino acids. Germline V gene lookup returns CDR1 MNHNS and CDR2 SASEGT. The V and J ends lost 7 bases and 0 bases, in that order; junction bases with no gene match: 5. The CDR3 protein is CASTWTGANTGELFF. Written as DNA, the CDR3 is TGTGCCAGCACCTGGACAGGAGCGAACACCGGGGAGCTGTTTTTT.

The chain carries TRBV30 and TRBJ2-4; no clear D gene. This CDR3 has 12 residues. The germline V and J ends were trimmed by 0 bases and 6 bases, with 6 bases remaining between them. Germline values: CDR1 GTSNPN, CDR2 SVGIG (reference sequence). CDR3 DNA: TGTGCCTGGAGTGTAAGTGGAAACATTCAGTACTTC. This encodes CAWSVSGNIQYF.

The gene calls are TRBV5-1 and TRBJ2-5, with 7 bases fitting TRBD2. Trimming removed 3 bases from V and 7 bases from J; junction bases left unmatched: 9. Germline lookup yields CDR1 SGHRS and CDR2 YFSETQ. This CDR3 region has 14 residues. The CDR3 sequence is CASSSSSGAGTQYF. The CDR3 nucleotides read TGCGCCAGCAGCTCCTCTAGCGGCGCCGGGACCCAGTACTTC.

This rearrangement joins TRBV2 to TRBJ2-1, with 9 bases aligning to TRBD1. The CDR3 totals 15 residues. CDR1 is SNHLY, CDR2 FYNNEI, per germline. V gave up 5 bases and J gave up 6 bases; unmatched junction bases: 8. CDR3 residues: CASSRQGVVFNEQFF. The CDR3 nucleotides are TGTGCCAGCAGTCGACAGGGGGTCGTTTTCAATGAGCAGTTCTTC.

The rearrangement links TRBV19 to TRBJ1-6, with TRBD1 matching over 11 bases. This CDR3 spans 15 amino acids. J gave up 9 bases and V 9 bases, and 10 bases lay outside the gene matches. Germline CDR1 LNHDA, CDR2 SQIVND (reference sequence). CDR3 in DNA: TGTGCCAGCGGGCAAGGACAGGGGGCTCGTTCACCCCTCCACTTT. Its protein product is CASGQGQGARSPLHF.

This clone occurred a few times. The chain employs TRBV11-2 and TRBJ2-3; D may be TRBD2 (5 bases). Germline V gene sequence: CDR1 SGHAT, CDR2 FQNNGV. The V end lost 5 bases, the J end lost 2 bases, and 14 bases lay between the germline ends. This CDR3 spans 15 amino acids. In nucleotides, the CDR3 is TGTGCCAGCAGCAGAGCCCGACTACTCACAGATACGCAGTATTTT. Translating it yields CASSRARLLTDTQYF.

This clone was detected only once. The chain links TRBV30 to TRBJ2-7; D remains unclear. Trimming left V 1 base short and J 3 bases short, with 13 bases between. Germline CDR1 GTSNPN, CDR2 SVGIG (reference sequence). This CDR3 comprises 14 residues. The CDR3 is CAWSGPERLYEQYF. DNA of the CDR3: TGTGCCTGGAGTGGGCCAGAAAGGCTCTACGAGCAGTACTTC.

Comments on this clone: This CDR3 is also generated by other DNA sequences in the sample. The chain joins TRBV14 to TRBJ2-5; D is unresolved. V was pared by 0 bases and J by 0 bases, with 8 bases between. Germline CDR1 is SGHDN and CDR2 is FVKESK. The CDR3 is 15 residues long. The CDR3, as DNA: TGTGCCAGCAGCCAAGATTTGGGGTACCAAGAGACCCAGTACTTC. Residues: CASSQDLGYQETQYF.

The V gene is TRBV5-1, the J gene TRBJ1-2, with a tentative D call TRBD1 (6 bases). There are 15 residues in the CDR3. V was trimmed by 0 bases and J by 8 bases, leaving 17 bases between them. CDR1 and CDR2 from the germline V gene are SGHRS and YFSETQ. The CDR3 here is CASSLDRDLFQGYTF. CDR3 bases: TGCGCCAGCAGCTTGGACAGGGACCTGTTTCAAGGCTACACCTTC.

The genes are TRBV30 and TRBJ1-2; D ambiguous. Germline CDR1 and CDR2: GTSNPN and SVGIG (reference sequence). This CDR3 spans 12 amino acids. Trimming cost V 8 bases and J 0 bases, with 10 bases left between them. The CDR3 spells CAQPGANYGYTF. CDR3 DNA: TGTGCCCAGCCAGGAGCTAACTATGGCTACACCTTC.

This clone appeared a single time. The V call is TRBV6-5, the J call TRBJ2-7; 7 bases are shared with TRBD1. Germline lookup yields CDR1 MNHEY and CDR2 SVGAGI. The CDR3 sequence is 12 residues long. Trimming at V came to 6 bases and at J to 6 bases, leaving 5 bases not matched to a gene. CDR3: CASSDRVFEQYF. The CDR3 DNA reads TGTGCCAGCAGCGACAGGGTGTTCGAGCAGTACTTC.

V gene TRBV6-1 combines with J gene TRBJ2-7; 10 bases are a match to TRBD1. This CDR3 has 14 residues. Trimming took 10 bases from V and 7 from J; bases not matched to a gene: 13. Germline V gene sequence: CDR1 MNHNS, CDR2 SASEGT. CDR3: CAIETGTGAGEQYF. CDR3 DNA: TGTGCCATCGAGACCGGGACAGGGGCGGGGGAGCAGTACTTC.

This chain links TRBV5-1 with TRBJ2-5, with a tentative D call TRBD1 (6 bases). The CDR3 runs 13 residues. Germline CDR1 reads SGHRS; CDR2 reads YFSETQ. V lost 4 bases and J lost 5, with 12 bases in between. DNA for the CDR3: TGCGCCAGCAGCGCACTAGGGGGTGAGACCCAGTACTTC. Translation gives CASSALGGETQYF.

This sequence joins TRBV7-9 and TRBJ1-4, with 8 bases that match TRBD1. Germline-derived CDR1 and CDR2 are SEHNR and FQNEAQ (reference sequence). The CDR3 sequence is 14 residues long. V lost 5 bases and J lost 10; bases outside the gene matches: 9. The CDR3 nucleotides are TGTGCCAGCAGCAAGACAGGGGCCATAGGAAAACTGTTTTTT. Translation: CASSKTGAIGKLFF.

This sequence joins TRBV11-2 and TRBJ1-4; D remains unclear. The V end lost 3 bases, the J end lost 6 bases, and 11 bases lay between the germline ends. The CDR3 covers 14 residues. CDR1 and CDR2 from the germline V gene are SGHAT and FQNNGV. CDR3 protein: CASSLGQAYEKLFF. The CDR3, as DNA: TGTGCCAGCAGCTTGGGCCAGGCGTATGAAAAACTGTTTTTT. The full variable domain, in which reference TRBV11-2 and TRBJ1-4 provide the parts outside the CDR3, is EAGVAQSPRYKIIEKRQSVAFWCNPISGHATLYWYQQILGQGPKLLIQFQNNGVVDDSQLPKDRFSAERLKGVDSTLKIQPAKLEDSAVYLCASSLGQAYEKLFFGSGTQLSVL.

This clone turned up a few times. This chain links TRBV27 with TRBJ1-1; D is uncertain. Germline V gene sequence: CDR1 MNHEY, CDR2 SMNVEV (reference sequence). The CDR3 contains 13 residues. Trimming took 10 bases from V and 4 from J, leaving 16 bases between them. CDR3 region: CATSDGIGTEAFF. The CDR3 coding sequence is TGTGCCACCTCGGATGGTATAGGCACTGAAGCTTTCTTT.

The chain carries TRBV2 and TRBJ1-1; D might be TRBD1 (5 bases). Germline lookup yields CDR1 SNHLY and CDR2 FYNNEI. With 6 bases removed from V and 5 bases from J, the gap between germline ends came to 16 bases. There are 14 residues in the CDR3. In DNA, the CDR3 is TGTGCCAGCAGGGCGAGGGGAATGTATACTGAAGCTTTCTTT. Protein: CASRARGMYTEAFF.

This chain uses TRBV5-1 with TRBJ1-1; perhaps TRBD1 as D (6 bases). Germline V CDR1 and CDR2: SGHRS, YFSETQ. The CDR3 runs 15 residues. V lost 3 bases and J 3 bases, leaving 15 bases between the germline ends. The CDR3 sequence is CASSSSVGGHTEAFF. The CDR3 DNA reads TGCGCCAGCAGCTCGAGTGTGGGGGGCCACACTGAAGCTTTCTTT.

This clone was counted once. The rearrangement joins TRBV29-1 to TRBJ2-7, with D possibly being TRBD1 (5 bases). Trimming pared 7 bases from V and 2 bases from J, leaving 18 bases between. CDR1 and CDR2 from the germline V gene are SQVTM and ANQGSEA. This CDR3 has 14 residues. The CDR3 DNA follows: TGCAGCGCCATCGGCCAGGACACTACCTACGAGCAGTACTTC. Its translation: CSAIGQDTTYEQYF.

The chain has TRBV7-2 and TRBJ1-2, with 10 positions matching TRBD1. This CDR3 contains 14 residues. The V gene end was trimmed by 5 bases and the J gene end by 7 bases; junction bases not matched to a gene: 7. CDR1 SGHTA and CDR2 FQGNSA come from the germline V gene. CDR3: CASSLDRGRGGYTF. CDR3 DNA: TGTGCCAGCAGCCTCGACAGGGGGCGGGGTGGCTACACCTTC.

CDR3 DNA: TGTGCCAGCAGCGTGTCACAGGGGAGCGTCATTCAGTACTTC. Translated: CASSVSQGSVIQYF. The chain has TRBV9 and TRBJ2-4; 7 positions agree with TRBD1. Per the germline V gene, CDR1 is SGDLS and CDR2 is YYNGEE. Trimming took 2 bases from V and 9 from J; bases not matched to a gene: 8. The CDR3 covers 14 residues.

This clone has only one observation. The rearrangement links TRBV19 to TRBJ1-1; possible D gene TRBD1, 6 bases. With 4 bases removed from V and 10 bases from J, the gap between germline ends came to 10 bases. The CDR3 is 11 amino acids. The germline gives CDR1 LNHDA, CDR2 SQIVND (reference sequence). The CDR3: CASSNIRGAFF. In DNA, the CDR3 is TGTGCCAGTAGTAACATCAGGGGAGCTTTCTTT.

The J gene is TRBJ2-1, the V gene TRBV18; D is ambiguous. Germline CDR1 is KGHSH and CDR2 is LQKENI. There are 14 residues in the CDR3. V lost 6 bases to trimming and J lost 1 base, with 10 bases between them. The CDR3 spells CASSPDGSYNEQFF. The CDR3 bases are TGTGCCAGCTCCCCCGATGGGTCCTACAATGAGCAGTTCTTC.

This clone came up a few times. The gene calls are TRBV6-4 and TRBJ2-3; TRBD2 matches at 11 bases. The germline V gene has CDR1 MRHNA and CDR2 SNTAGT. This CDR3 contains 15 residues. Losses at the gene ends were 3 bases for V and 3 bases for J; bases not matched to a gene: 2. The CDR3 here is CASSESSGGTDTQYF. In DNA form, the CDR3 reads TGTGCCAGCAGTGAATCTAGCGGGGGGACAGATACGCAGTATTTT.

This rearrangement joins TRBV27 to TRBJ2-7; D possibly corresponds to TRBD2 (7 bases). V was pared by 6 bases and J by 3 bases, with 15 bases between. There are 14 residues in the CDR3. Germline CDR1 MNHEY, CDR2 SMNVEV (reference sequence). CDR3 protein: CASRRGGGFYEQYF. The CDR3 nucleotides read TGTGCCAGCAGGCGCGGGGGCGGCTTCTACGAGCAGTACTTC.

The chain has TRBV6-1 and TRBJ2-3; 12 nucleotides agree with TRBD2. The ends lost 1 base at V and 5 bases at J; junction bases unmatched: 13. Germline lookup yields CDR1 MNHNS and CDR2 SASEGT. The CDR3 has 19 residues. The CDR3 loop reads CASSEVLAGGRVALDTQYF. The CDR3 coding sequence is TGTGCCAGCAGTGAAGTCCTAGCGGGAGGGCGTGTGGCGTTAGATACGCAGTATTTT.

This chain joins TRBV6-1 and TRBJ1-4; D is ambiguous. The germline V and J ends were trimmed by 2 bases and 8 bases, with 12 bases remaining between them. Germline CDR1 and CDR2: MNHNS and SASEGT. This CDR3 region has 14 residues. CDR3 sequence reads: CASSEFRLGEKLFF. The CDR3 nucleotides read TGTGCCAGCAGTGAATTCAGGCTCGGGGAAAAACTGTTTTTT.

This clone was counted a few times. J is TRBJ1-5 and V is TRBV7-9; no firm D call. The germline V gene has CDR1 SEHNR and CDR2 FQNEAQ (reference sequence). CDR3 size: 13 residues. V lost 5 bases, J lost 5 bases, and 10 bases lay in between. CDR3 in DNA: TGTGCCAGCAGCCCCAGCAGCTATCAGCCCCAGCATTTT. It is translated as CASSPSSYQPQHF.

The chain links TRBV4-1 to TRBJ1-1, with D unclear. The V end lost 0 bases, the J end lost 8 bases, and 13 bases lay between the germline ends. The CDR3 extends over 14 amino acids. Looked up from germline, CDR1 is MGHRA and CDR2 is YSYEKL. CDR3 loop: CASSQERSPWEAFF. CDR3 nucleotide sequence: TGCGCCAGCAGCCAAGAGAGATCGCCTTGGGAAGCTTTCTTT.

The chain uses TRBV5-4 and TRBJ2-2; the match to TRBD1 covers 7 bases. The V gene's germline CDR1 is SGHNT and CDR2 YYREEE (reference sequence). The CDR3 is 16 residues long. The trim removed 4 bases at V and 4 bases at J, leaving 10 bases unmatched. The CDR3 DNA follows: TGTGCCAGCAGCGGAGACAGGGAGTCAGGCACCGGGGAGCTGTTTTTT. Translating it yields CASSGDRESGTGELFF.

CDR3 nucleotide sequence: TGTGCCAGCAGTTTGAGTCAGGGTGGTTACGAGCAGTACTTC. This encodes CASSLSQGGYEQYF. The V gene is TRBV27, the J gene TRBJ2-7, with D perhaps matching TRBD1 (5 bases). Germline assignment: CDR1 MNHEY and CDR2 SMNVEV (reference sequence). The CDR3 sequence is 14 residues long. V dropped 3 bases and J dropped 4 bases, with 13 bases sitting between them.